The 29 T cell receptor beta chains reported below all come from one sample, sequenced in a study of CD4 T cells in relation to SARS-CoV-2 and coronaviruses. TCRdb's table, derived via immunoSEQ multiplex PCR, lists solely in-frame clones and lacks some. The sample lists approximately 17,000 clones, about 79% occurring once. Unexposed donor CD4+ T cells date from about 2011-2018, before the COVID-19 pandemic. Isolation of CD4+ T cells took place after 10 days in culture. Their antigens remain unidentified. The sequenced material came from CD4+ T cells from PBMCs, cultured in vitro. The receptors shown here come from a human donor in good health.

V gene TRBV10-3 combines with J gene TRBJ2-5, with TRBD2 identical over 10 bases. In germline, CDR1 is ENHRY, CDR2 SYGVKD. With 6 bases clipped from V and 5 bases from J, the junction kept 6 bases outside the gene matches. CDR3 size: 14 residues. CDR3 residues: CAIRVSGGSETQYF. CDR3 DNA: TGTGCCATCAGGGTTAGCGGGGGGTCTGAGACCCAGTACTTC.

The chain combines TRBV7-2 with TRBJ1-1; tentatively, D is TRBD1 (5 bases). V lost 4 bases and J lost 7, with 10 bases in between. Looked up from germline, CDR1 is SGHTA and CDR2 is FQGNSA. The CDR3 sequence is 12 residues long. The CDR3 DNA reads TGTGCCAGCAGCTCGCAGGGACTTGAAGCTTTCTTT. Translating it yields CASSSQGLEAFF.

The CDR3 sequence: CSASSPGLGTYEQYF. CDR3 DNA: TGCAGTGCTAGTTCCCCGGGACTAGGGACCTACGAGCAGTACTTC. The chain links TRBV20-1 to TRBJ2-7; TRBD2 agrees at 8 bases. This CDR3 spans 15 amino acids. Germline-derived CDR1 and CDR2 are DFQATT and SNEGSKA (reference sequence). V lost 3 bases to trimming and J lost 2 bases; unmatched junction nucleotides: 9.

The rearrangement uses TRBV5-5 and TRBJ2-5; D unclear. Germline V gene lookup returns CDR1 SGHKS and CDR2 YYEKEE (reference sequence). The CDR3 has 14 residues. Deletions cut 6 bases from V and 4 bases from J, with 16 bases between. CDR3 loop: CASKAHPGRETQYF. In DNA, the CDR3 is TGTGCCAGCAAAGCTCACCCTGGCCGAGAGACCCAGTACTTC.

This chain links TRBV7-2 with TRBJ1-1; D gene unclear. This CDR3 comprises 13 residues. In germline, CDR1 is SGHTA, CDR2 FQGNSA. V was pared by 6 bases and J by 2 bases, with 10 bases between. The CDR3, as DNA: TGTGCCAGCAGACAAAACACCAACACTGAAGCTTTCTTT. As protein: CASRQNTNTEAFF.

The chain employs TRBV7-2 and TRBJ2-1; D not resolved. CDR1 SGHTA and CDR2 FQGNSA come from the germline V gene. The CDR3 runs 12 residues. Trimming stripped 4 bases from V and 7 bases from J, with 8 bases between. The CDR3 nucleotides read TGTGCCAGCAGCTCAGACTGGAATGAGCAGTTCTTC. The encoded protein is CASSSDWNEQFF.

The rearrangement joins TRBV6-5 to TRBJ2-4; D ambiguous. Germline V CDR1 and CDR2: MNHEY, SVGAGI. This CDR3 contains 14 residues. The V gene lost 7 bases and the J gene lost 1 base, with 11 bases spanning the gap. The DNA of the CDR3 is TGTGCCAGCACCGACCCAGAGGCCAAAAACATTCAGTACTTC. Protein product: CASTDPEAKNIQYF.

The chain couples TRBV6-5 to TRBJ2-4, with TRBD1 matching 7 bases. J lost 0 bases, V lost 10 bases, and 9 bases had no gene match. Germline assignment: CDR1 MNHEY and CDR2 SVGAGI. CDR3 size: 15 residues. The CDR3 loop reads CAITDRQLAKNIQYF. CDR3 DNA: TGTGCCATTACGGACAGGCAGCTAGCCAAAAACATTCAGTACTTC.

The chain couples TRBV4-3 to TRBJ1-6; D perhaps matches TRBD1 (5 bases). Germline CDR1 LGHNA, CDR2 YSLEER. The CDR3 spans 16 residues. V was trimmed by 0 bases and J by 3 bases, leaving 9 bases between them. The CDR3 protein is CASSQDIGGYNSPLHF. In DNA, the CDR3 is TGCGCCAGCAGCCAAGATATTGGGGGCTATAATTCACCCCTCCACTTT.

V gene TRBV7-9 combines with J gene TRBJ2-7; the D gene is possibly TRBD2 (5 bases). The CDR3 spans 15 residues. With 1 base removed from V and 2 bases from J, the gap between germline ends came to 12 bases. Germline CDR1 SEHNR, CDR2 FQNEAQ (reference sequence). The CDR3 sequence: CASSLVRGMTYEQYF. CDR3 DNA: TGTGCCAGCAGCTTAGTTAGAGGGATGACCTACGAGCAGTACTTC.

This sequence joins TRBV4-1 and TRBJ1-5; D gene uncertain. From germline, CDR1 is MGHRA and CDR2 YSYEKL. The CDR3 runs 18 residues. V was pared by 3 bases and J by 2 bases, with 20 bases between. CDR3 sequence reads: CASSHLARRAGGNQPQHF. The CDR3 DNA follows: TGCGCCAGCAGCCACCTCGCAAGGAGGGCAGGTGGCAATCAGCCCCAGCATTTT.

This chain uses TRBV9 with TRBJ1-6; 9 bases line up with TRBD1. The CDR3 is made up of 15 amino acids. J lost 9 bases, V lost 4 bases, and 8 bases had no gene match. The germline V gene has CDR1 SGDLS and CDR2 YYNGEE. The CDR3 DNA is TGTGCCAGCAGCCCCAGGGACAGGGTGGCTTCACCCCTCCACTTT. Encoded protein: CASSPRDRVASPLHF.

This chain uses TRBV9 with TRBJ1-2; 11 bases match TRBD1. In germline, CDR1 is SGDLS, CDR2 YYNGEE. V was pared by 0 bases and J by 6 bases, with 7 bases of the junction left unmatched. This CDR3 is built from 16 residues. The DNA of the CDR3 is TGTGCCAGCAGCGTAGCGGGGGACAGGGGGATCAATGGCTACACCTTC. Translated: CASSVAGDRGINGYTF.

V and J are TRBV12-5 and TRBJ2-7, with D possibly called TRBD1 or TRBD2 (7 bases each). This CDR3 has 16 amino acids. Deletions cut 5 bases from V and 7 bases from J, with 24 bases between. CDR1 is LGHNT, CDR2 FRNRAP, per germline. The CDR3 sequence is CASGPGVGAGGVEQYF. CDR3 nucleotide sequence: TGTGCTAGTGGTCCCGGGGTGGGGGCAGGGGGGGTGGAGCAGTACTTC. Based on the CDR3 plus reference TRBV12-5 and TRBJ2-7, the full variable domain is DARVTQTPRHKVTEMGQEVTMRCQPILGHNTVFWYRQTMMQGLELLAYFRNRAPLDDSGMPKDRFSAEMPDATLATLKIQPSEPRDSAVYFCASGPGVGAGGVEQYFGPGTRLTVT.

The gene calls are TRBV7-8 and TRBJ2-7; D might be TRBD1 (6 bases). V lost 5 bases to trimming and J lost 1 base, with 18 bases between them. CDR3 length: 16 amino acids. CDR1 is SGHVS, CDR2 FQNEAQ, per germline. CDR3 sequence (DNA): TGTGCCAGCAGCCAAAGTTTAGGCAGGGGTTCCTACGAGCAGTACTTC. Its translation is CASSQSLGRGSYEQYF.

The chain combines TRBV6-4 with TRBJ2-2; D remains unclear. V lost 4 bases and J 0 bases, leaving 6 bases between the germline ends. CDR3 size: 14 residues. CDR1 is MRHNA, CDR2 SNTAGT, per germline. CDR3 sequence reads: CASSAGPNTGELFF. The CDR3 DNA follows: TGTGCCAGCAGTGCCGGACCGAACACCGGGGAGCTGTTTTTT.

The chain uses TRBV19 and TRBJ2-1; TRBD2 might be the D (5 bases). V was trimmed by 2 bases and J by 9 bases, leaving 11 bases between them. CDR3 length: 13 amino acids. Per germline, CDR1 LNHDA and CDR2 SQIVND (reference sequence). The CDR3 protein is CASSISGGGEQFF. CDR3 in DNA: TGTGCCAGTAGTATATCAGGTGGAGGTGAGCAGTTCTTC.

The chain joins TRBV9 to TRBJ2-4; D possibly matches TRBD1 or TRBD2 (5 bases each). V was pared by 0 bases and J by 0 bases, with 10 bases between. The germline CDR1 and CDR2 sequences are SGDLS and YYNGEE. This CDR3 contains 16 residues. CDR3 sequence reads: CASSVGEGLAKNIQYF. In DNA, the CDR3 is TGTGCCAGCAGCGTAGGAGAGGGGTTAGCCAAAAACATTCAGTACTTC.

CDR3 nucleotide sequence: TGCGCCAGCAGCTTGCCGCCTCCCGGTGAGCAGTACTTC. Translating gives CASSLPPPGEQYF. V usage is TRBV5-1 and J usage is TRBJ2-7; D gene uncertain. V was clipped by 1 base and J by 7 bases, with 12 bases between them. The CDR3 loop spans 13 amino acids. Germline CDR1 and CDR2: SGHRS and YFSETQ.

V usage is TRBV19 and J usage is TRBJ1-2; TRBD1 matches 9 bases. The V and J ends lost 7 bases and 4 bases, in that order; junction bases with no gene match: 13. There are 16 residues in the CDR3. From germline, CDR1 is LNHDA and CDR2 SQIVND (reference sequence). This CDR3 reads CASIDARDRDVYGYTF. CDR3 nucleotides: TGTGCCAGTATTGACGCCCGGGACAGGGATGTCTATGGCTACACCTTC.

The chain combines TRBV11-2 with TRBJ2-1; D is tentatively TRBD1 or TRBD2 (5 bases each). From germline, CDR1 is SGHAT and CDR2 FQNNGV. V was trimmed by 3 bases and J by 7 bases, leaving 16 bases between them. This CDR3 contains 15 residues. The CDR3 protein is CASSLIKGTGNEQFF. CDR3 coding DNA: TGTGCCAGCAGCTTGATCAAAGGGACGGGGAATGAGCAGTTCTTC.

This clone was seen a few times. This chain links TRBV7-9 with TRBJ1-6; D is unclear. V was trimmed by 2 bases and J by 10 bases, leaving 15 bases between them. Germline V gene data show CDR1 as SEHNR and CDR2 as FQNEAQ (reference sequence). This CDR3 has 15 residues. The CDR3 DNA reads as TGTGCCAGCAGCTTAACTAACGAGGCCCAATCACCCCTCCACTTT. It yields the protein CASSLTNEAQSPLHF.

The chain employs TRBV7-2 and TRBJ2-6; maybe TRBD2 (6 bases). In germline, CDR1 is SGHTA, CDR2 FQGNSA. The V end lost 0 bases, the J end lost 2 bases, and 8 bases lay between the germline ends. This CDR3 is 16 amino acids long. The CDR3 here is CASSLARDPGANVLTF. The CDR3 nucleotides read TGTGCCAGCAGCTTAGCGCGGGACCCTGGGGCCAACGTCCTGACTTTC.

The V gene is TRBV10-3, the J gene TRBJ2-2; 9 positions match TRBD1. Per germline, CDR1 ENHRY and CDR2 SYGVKD. With V trimmed by 4 bases and J by 6 bases, 6 bases remained unmatched. The CDR3 spans 15 residues. The DNA of the CDR3 is TGTGCCATCAGTGCTCTGGACAGGGGAGCCGGGGAGCTGTTTTTT. Translated, it gives CAISALDRGAGELFF.

The V and J genes are TRBV6-2 or TRBV6-3 and TRBJ1-2, with D hard to call. Per germline, CDR1 MNHEY and CDR2 SVGEGT. V lost 0 bases to trimming and J lost 7 bases, with 12 bases between them. This CDR3 comprises 14 residues. The DNA of the CDR3 is TGTGCCAGCAGTTACTCGACACGGCGGGGTGGCTACACCTTC. This encodes CASSYSTRRGGYTF.

The V call is TRBV13, the J call TRBJ2-3; 7 nucleotides match TRBD2. The trim removed 6 bases at V and 1 base at J, leaving 13 bases unmatched. CDR3 size: 17 residues. Germline V lookup: CDR1 PRHDT, CDR2 FYEKMQ (reference sequence). The CDR3, as DNA: TGTGCCAGCAGTTCCGCGCTGCGGGAGATGGGCACAGATACGCAGTATTTT. Protein sequence: CASSSALREMGTDTQYF.

The chain recombines TRBV19 with TRBJ2-1; D may be TRBD2 (5 bases). V lost 3 bases and J 9 bases, leaving 15 bases between the germline ends. The CDR3 spans 14 residues. Per germline, CDR1 LNHDA and CDR2 SQIVND (reference sequence). CDR3 in amino acids: CASSIGGSRGEQFF. The CDR3 DNA sequence: TGTGCCAGTAGTATTGGCGGGTCTCGGGGTGAGCAGTTCTTC.

The table lists this clone with a count of one. The genes are TRBV2 and TRBJ2-2, with a tentative D call TRBD2 (5 bases). The CDR3 spans 15 residues. In germline, CDR1 is SNHLY, CDR2 FYNNEI. Trimming took off 3 bases at V and 4 bases at J, with 12 bases between the two ends. CDR3 sequence reads: CASSDREPSTGELFF. The DNA for the CDR3 is TGTGCCAGCAGTGATCGGGAACCATCCACCGGGGAGCTGTTTTTT.

This clone was counted a few times. This chain uses TRBV7-9 with TRBJ2-1; D is perhaps TRBD2 (6 bases). CDR1 SEHNR and CDR2 FQNEAQ come from the germline V gene (reference sequence). This CDR3 is built from 14 residues. With 1 base removed from V and 9 bases from J, the gap between germline ends came to 13 bases. Written as DNA, the CDR3 is TGTGCCAGCAGCTTAGAGCGGAGGGCGATTGAGCAGTTCTTC. Encoded protein: CASSLERRAIEQFF. Full variable domain (rest looked up from reference TRBV7-9 and TRBJ2-1): DTGVSQNPRHKITKRGQNVTFRCDPISEHNRLYWYRQTLGQGPEFLTYFQNEAQLEKSRLLSDRFSAERPKGSFSTLEIQRTEQGDSAMYLCASSLERRAIEQFFGPGTRLTVL.